A single T cell receptor beta chain is shown here with its context. The CDR3 spans 13 residues. The germline V gene has CDR1 ENHRY and CDR2 SYGVKD. After removal of 6 bases from V and 3 bases from J, the junction contained 1 base not matched to a gene. This record comes from a study of shared clonotypes between healthy human individuals. Generated by immunoSEQ multiplex PCR, the TCRdb table keeps only in-frame clones and is missing some. The sample consists of approximately 510,000 clones, less than 85% of them appearing once. The TCR was taken from a woman aged 40 to 50 in good health. Some clones in this sample may be carry-over from other donors' samples. V is TRBV10-3 and J is TRBJ2-7; the match to TRBD2 covers 11 bases. The sample was PBMCs. Here the CDR3 DNA reads TGTGCCATCAGGGGGACTAGCGGCTACGAGCAGTACTTC. Translation: CAIRGTSGYEQYF.